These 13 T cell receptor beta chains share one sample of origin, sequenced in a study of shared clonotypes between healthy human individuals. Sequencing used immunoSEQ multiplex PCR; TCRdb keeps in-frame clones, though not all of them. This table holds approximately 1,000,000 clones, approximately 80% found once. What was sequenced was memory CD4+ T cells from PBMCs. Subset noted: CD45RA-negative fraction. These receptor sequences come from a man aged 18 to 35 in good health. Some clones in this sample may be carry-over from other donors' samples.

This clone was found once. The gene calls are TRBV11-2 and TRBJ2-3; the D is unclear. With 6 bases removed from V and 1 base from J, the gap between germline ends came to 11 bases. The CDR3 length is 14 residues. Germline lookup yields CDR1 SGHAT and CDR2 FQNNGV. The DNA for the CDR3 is TGTGCCAGCAGGCGACATCTTCGCACAGATACGCAGTATTTT. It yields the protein CASRRHLRTDTQYF.

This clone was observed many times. CDR3 region: CASRARGTPSQYRQYF. CDR3 sequence (DNA): TGTGCCAGCAGAGCTCGCGGGACTCCGAGTCAGTATCGGCAGTACTTC. The chain has TRBV27 and TRBJ2-7, with TRBD2 as a possible D gene (6 bases). Germline values: CDR1 MNHEY, CDR2 SMNVEV (reference sequence). V lost 6 bases and J lost 9, with 27 bases in between. The CDR3 has 16 amino acids.

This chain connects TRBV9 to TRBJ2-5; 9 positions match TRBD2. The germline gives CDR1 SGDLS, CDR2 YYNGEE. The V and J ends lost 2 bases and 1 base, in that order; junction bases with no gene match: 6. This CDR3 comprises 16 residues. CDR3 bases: TGTGCCAGCAGCGTGGGGGGACTAGCAGGCCAAGAGACCCAGTACTTC. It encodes CASSVGGLAGQETQYF.

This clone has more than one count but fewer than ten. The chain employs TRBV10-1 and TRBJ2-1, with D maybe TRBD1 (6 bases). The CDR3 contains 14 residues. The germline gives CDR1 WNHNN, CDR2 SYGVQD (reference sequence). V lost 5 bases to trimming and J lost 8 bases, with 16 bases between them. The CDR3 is CASSLSGQTHEQFF. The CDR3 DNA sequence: TGCGCCAGCAGTCTCAGCGGACAGACCCATGAGCAGTTCTTC.

The CDR3 here is CASSLYAHYGYTF. CDR3 coding DNA: TGTGCCAGCAGTTTATATGCCCACTATGGCTACACCTTC. The chain carries TRBV6-6 and TRBJ1-2; D call uncertain. The CDR3 spans 13 residues. Trimming cost V 4 bases and J 3 bases, with 9 bases left between them. The germline gives CDR1 MNHNY, CDR2 SVGAGI (reference sequence).

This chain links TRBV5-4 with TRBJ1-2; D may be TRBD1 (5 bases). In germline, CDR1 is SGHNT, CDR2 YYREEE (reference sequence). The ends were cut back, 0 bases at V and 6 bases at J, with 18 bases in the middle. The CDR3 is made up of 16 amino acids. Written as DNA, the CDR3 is TGTGCCAGCAGCTTGGTGGGGATGGGAGGGGCGGATGGCTACACCTTC. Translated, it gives CASSLVGMGGADGYTF.

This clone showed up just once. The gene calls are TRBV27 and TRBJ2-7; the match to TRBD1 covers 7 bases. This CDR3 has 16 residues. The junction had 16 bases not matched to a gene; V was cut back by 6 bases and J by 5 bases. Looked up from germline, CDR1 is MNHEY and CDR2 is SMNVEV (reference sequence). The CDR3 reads CASSETGTVGLHEQYF. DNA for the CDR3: TGTGCCAGCAGCGAGACCGGGACAGTGGGCCTCCACGAGCAGTACTTC.

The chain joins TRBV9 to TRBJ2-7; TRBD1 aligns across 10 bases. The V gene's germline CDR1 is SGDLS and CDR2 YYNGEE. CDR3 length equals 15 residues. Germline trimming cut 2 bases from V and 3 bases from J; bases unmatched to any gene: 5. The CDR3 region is CASSVGGQGVYEQYF. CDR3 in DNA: TGTGCCAGCAGCGTGGGCGGACAGGGGGTCTACGAGCAGTACTTC.

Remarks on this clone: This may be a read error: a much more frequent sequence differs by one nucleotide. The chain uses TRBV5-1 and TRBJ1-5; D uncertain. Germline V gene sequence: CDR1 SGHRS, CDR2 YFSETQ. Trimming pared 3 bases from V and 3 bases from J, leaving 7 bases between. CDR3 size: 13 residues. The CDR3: CASSSGLNQPQHF. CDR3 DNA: TGCGCCAGCAGCTCGGGTCTCAATCAGCCCCAGCATTTT.

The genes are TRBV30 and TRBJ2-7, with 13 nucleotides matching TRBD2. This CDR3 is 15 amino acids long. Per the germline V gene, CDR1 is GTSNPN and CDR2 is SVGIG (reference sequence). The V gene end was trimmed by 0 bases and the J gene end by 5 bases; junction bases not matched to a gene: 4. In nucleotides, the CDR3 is TGTGCCTGGAGTGTAGGGACTAGCGGGAACCACGAGCAGTACTTC. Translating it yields CAWSVGTSGNHEQYF.

The CDR3 nucleotides are TGCGCCAGCAGCTTATTACCCCGGGACAGGGACACTGAAGCTTTCTTT. Its protein product is CASSLLPRDRDTEAFF. The chain links TRBV5-1 to TRBJ1-1; 9 nucleotides agree with TRBD1. The V and J ends lost 2 bases and 3 bases, in that order; junction bases with no gene match: 8. Germline CDR1 SGHRS, CDR2 YFSETQ. This CDR3 is built from 16 residues. Full variable domain (rest looked up from reference TRBV5-1 and TRBJ1-1): KAGVTQTPRYLIKTRGQQVTLSCSPISGHRSVSWYQQTPGQGLQFLFEYFSETQRNKGNFPGRFSGRQFSNSRSEMNVSTLELGDSALYLCASSLLPRDRDTEAFFGQGTRLTVV.

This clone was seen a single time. The CDR3 here is CASSYSGDPTYEQYF. In nucleotides, the CDR3 is TGTGCCAGCAGTTACTCGGGGGACCCAACCTACGAGCAGTACTTC. The rearrangement joins TRBV6-6 to TRBJ2-7, with D perhaps being TRBD1 or TRBD2 (5 bases each). The V gene lost 0 bases and the J gene lost 2 bases, with 11 bases spanning the gap. CDR3 length: 15 residues. Germline V lookup: CDR1 MNHNY, CDR2 SVGAGI (reference sequence).

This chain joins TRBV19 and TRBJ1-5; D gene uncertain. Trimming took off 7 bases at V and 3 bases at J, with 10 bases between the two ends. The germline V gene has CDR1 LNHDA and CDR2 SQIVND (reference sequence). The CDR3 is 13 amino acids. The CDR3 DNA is TGTGCCAGTAACGTAGGGCTCAATCAGCCCCAGCATTTT. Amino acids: CASNVGLNQPQHF.